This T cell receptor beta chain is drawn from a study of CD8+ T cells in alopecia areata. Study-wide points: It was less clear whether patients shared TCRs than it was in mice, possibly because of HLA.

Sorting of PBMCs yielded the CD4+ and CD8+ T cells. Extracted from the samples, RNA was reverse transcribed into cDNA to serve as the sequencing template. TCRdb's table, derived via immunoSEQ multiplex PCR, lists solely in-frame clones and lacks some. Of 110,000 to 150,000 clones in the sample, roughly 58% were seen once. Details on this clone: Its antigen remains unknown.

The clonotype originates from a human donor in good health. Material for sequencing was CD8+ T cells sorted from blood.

DNA of the CDR3: TGCAGCGCGCGACAGGGGCACACAGATACGCAGTATTTT. Translation gives CSARQGHTDTQYF. The chain carries TRBV29-1 and TRBJ2-3, with 8 bases fitting TRBD1. The length of the CDR3 is 13 residues. J lost 2 bases, V lost 7 bases, and 5 bases had no gene match. CDR1 is SQVTM and CDR2 is ANQGSEA in the germline V gene.